A single sample gave rise to the 28 T cell receptor beta chains below, sequenced in a study of blood T cell repertoires in COVID-19. Produced via immunoSEQ multiplex PCR; TCRdb's table is partial and in-frame only. The sample comprises 130,000 to 150,000 clones, around 79% of which are singletons, and around 8.7% rests with the top ten. Sequencing used peripheral blood. These receptor sequences come from a man aged 50 or older with active or convalescent COVID-19.

The J gene is TRBJ2-1, the V gene TRBV27, with a tentative D call TRBD1 (5 bases). The germline gives CDR1 MNHEY, CDR2 SMNVEV (reference sequence). Trimming pared 7 bases from V and 10 bases from J, leaving 20 bases between. This CDR3 is built from 14 residues. The CDR3 DNA sequence: TGTGCCAGCAACCATAAAACAGGACCCGACGAGCAGTTCTTC. Translated: CASNHKTGPDEQFF.

The CDR3 protein is CASSQDLGGSSDTQYF. In nucleotides, the CDR3 is TGCGCCAGCAGCCAAGACCTTGGCGGGAGCAGCGATACGCAGTATTTT. V gene TRBV4-1 combines with J gene TRBJ2-3; the match to TRBD2 covers 7 bases. Germline CDR1 MGHRA, CDR2 YSYEKL. Unmatched junction bases numbered 9, after V lost 0 bases and J lost 6 bases. The CDR3 runs 16 residues.

The chain couples TRBV18 to TRBJ1-6, with 10 nucleotides matching TRBD1. The CDR3 length is 14 residues. V gave up 6 bases and J gave up 10 bases; unmatched junction bases: 6. Germline CDR1 and CDR2: KGHSH and LQKENI. The CDR3 sequence is CASSRTGGSSPLHF. The CDR3 DNA reads as TGTGCCAGCTCTCGGACAGGGGGGAGCTCACCCCTCCACTTT. The complete variable domain, with remaining parts taken from reference TRBV18 and TRBJ1-6, reads NAGVMQNPRHLVRRRGQEARLRCSPMKGHSHVYWYRQLPEEGLKFMVYLQKENIIDESGMPKERFSAEFPKEGPSILRIQQVVRGDSAAYFCASSRTGGSSPLHFGNGTRLTVT.

The chain carries TRBV6-6 and TRBJ1-5, with D possibly being TRBD1 (6 bases). Germline lookup yields CDR1 MNHNY and CDR2 SVGAGI (reference sequence). V was shortened by 3 bases and J by 6 bases, with 18 bases between the two germline ends. The CDR3 totals 16 residues. CDR3 coding DNA: TGTGCCAGCAGTTATGAGAAAGGGGGAGCAAGTCAGCCCCAGCATTTT. Residues: CASSYEKGGASQPQHF.

This rearrangement joins TRBV2 to TRBJ1-1, with D tentatively TRBD1 (5 bases). This CDR3 has 13 residues. Germline lookup yields CDR1 SNHLY and CDR2 FYNNEI. The V gene lost 5 bases and the J gene lost 8 bases, with 15 bases spanning the gap. The CDR3 DNA follows: TGTGCCAGCAGTCCTGCTCTCGGGGGGGAAGCTTTCTTT. Protein: CASSPALGGEAFF.

The V call is TRBV28, the J call TRBJ2-7; 9 positions agree with TRBD2. CDR1 and CDR2 from the germline V gene are MDHEN and SYDVKM. Trimming at V came to 4 bases and at J to 3 bases, leaving 7 bases not matched to a gene. The CDR3 runs 15 residues. The CDR3, as DNA: TGTGCCAGCAGTTCGGCGGGAGGGCCCGACTACGAGCAGTACTTC. Translated, it gives CASSSAGGPDYEQYF.

This chain links TRBV5-6 with TRBJ2-7; D possibly corresponds to TRBD2 (7 bases). V lost 7 bases to trimming and J lost 7 bases, with 15 bases between them. From germline, CDR1 is SGHDT and CDR2 YYEEEE. This CDR3 is built from 12 residues. The CDR3 bases are TGTGCCAGCGCTCCCGAGGGGGGGGAGCAGTACTTC. Protein sequence: CASAPEGGEQYF.

This chain links TRBV9 with TRBJ1-3; tentatively, D is TRBD1 (5 bases). From germline, CDR1 is SGDLS and CDR2 YYNGEE. This CDR3 has 15 residues. V was cut by 4 bases and J by 0 bases, with 11 bases left in between. This CDR3 reads CASSPDSTSGNTIYF. CDR3 DNA sequence: TGTGCCAGCAGCCCCGACAGCACCTCTGGAAACACCATATATTTT.

This clone was observed once. The genes are TRBV6-1 and TRBJ2-7; 7 bases agree with TRBD1. The germline V gene has CDR1 MNHNS and CDR2 SASEGT. This CDR3 has 16 amino acids. After removal of 2 bases from V and 2 bases from J, the junction contained 9 bases not matched to a gene. The CDR3, as DNA: TGTGCCAGCAGTGAATTGGGACAGAGAATAACCTACGAGCAGTACTTC. Translation gives CASSELGQRITYEQYF.

The CDR3 loop is CASSPTPGTSGSGQYF. The DNA for the CDR3 is TGTGCCAGCAGCCCGACTCCCGGGACTAGCGGGAGCGGGCAGTACTTC. This rearrangement joins TRBV9 to TRBJ2-7; TRBD2 matches at 14 bases. The trim removed 4 bases at V and 9 bases at J, leaving 12 bases unmatched. CDR1 and CDR2 (germline): SGDLS, YYNGEE. This CDR3 is 16 amino acids long.

V usage is TRBV28 and J usage is TRBJ2-5, with 12 bases matching TRBD2. V was pared by 5 bases and J by 8 bases, with 6 bases of the junction left unmatched. Germline V gene data show CDR1 as MDHEN and CDR2 as SYDVKM. This CDR3 is 14 amino acids long. CDR3 nucleotides: TGTGCCAGCAGTACACTAGCGGGAGGACGAACCCAGTACTTC. It specifies CASSTLAGGRTQYF.

V gene TRBV25-1 combines with J gene TRBJ1-2, with D unclear. CDR3 length equals 13 residues. Trimming left V 2 bases short and J 8 bases short, with 12 bases between. Germline V gives CDR1 MGHDK, CDR2 SYGVNS. The CDR3 DNA is TGTGCCAGCAGTGAACCGATCCGCGGCGGCTACACCTTC. The encoded protein is CASSEPIRGGYTF.

The V gene is TRBV7-9, the J gene TRBJ2-3; 9 positions match TRBD1. With V trimmed by 5 bases and J by 0 bases, 6 bases remained unmatched. This CDR3 comprises 16 residues. In germline, CDR1 is SEHNR, CDR2 FQNEAQ (reference sequence). CDR3 in amino acids: CASSPRQGVSTDTQYF. The CDR3 nucleotides are TGTGCCAGCAGCCCCAGACAGGGGGTTAGCACAGATACGCAGTATTTT.

The chain recombines TRBV2 with TRBJ2-7; no clear D. This CDR3 is 15 amino acids long. Germline V gene lookup returns CDR1 SNHLY and CDR2 FYNNEI. Trimming stripped 1 base from V and 0 bases from J, with 10 bases between. The CDR3 sequence: CASSEDQVSSYEQYF. The CDR3 nucleotides are TGTGCCAGCAGTGAAGATCAGGTGAGCTCCTACGAGCAGTACTTC.

The rearrangement uses TRBV5-4 and TRBJ1-1, with D tentatively TRBD1 (5 bases). Germline V CDR1 and CDR2: SGHNT, YYREEE (reference sequence). Trimming took 5 bases from V and 6 from J, leaving 17 bases between them. The CDR3 is 14 residues long. The CDR3 here is CASRPRVGGPEAFF. DNA of the CDR3: TGTGCCAGCAGGCCAAGGGTGGGGGGTCCTGAAGCTTTCTTT.

This chain uses TRBV24-1 with TRBJ2-7, with a tentative D call TRBD2 (6 bases). The length of the CDR3 is 18 residues. Germline values: CDR1 KGHDR, CDR2 SFDVKD. Deletions cut 8 bases from V and 2 bases from J, with 27 bases between. For the CDR3, the DNA is TGTGCCACCACCTGTTGGGGCCCCTTTTTGGGAGGTGCCTACGAGCAGTACTTC. Translation: CATTCWGPFLGGAYEQYF.

V is TRBV29-1 and J is TRBJ2-7; a possible D gene is TRBD2 (6 bases). Looked up from germline, CDR1 is SQVTM and CDR2 is ANQGSEA. Trimming left V 6 bases short and J 5 bases short, with 23 bases between. The CDR3 runs 15 residues. The CDR3 region has the DNA TGCAGCGTGACCCTCCCAGCCGGGAGTGTCGACGAGCAGTACTTC. Translated: CSVTLPAGSVDEQYF.

The V and J genes are TRBV28 and TRBJ1-4; D may be TRBD1 (6 bases). Trimming shortened V by 5 bases and J by 3 bases, and 13 bases separated the two germline ends. The length of the CDR3 is 15 residues. Germline V gives CDR1 MDHEN, CDR2 SYDVKM. The CDR3 nucleotides are TGTGCCAGCAGTCCTCTGGGGGCCTCTAATGAAAAACTGTTTTTT. Translated: CASSPLGASNEKLFF.

The V gene is TRBV10-3, the J gene TRBJ2-3; 9 bases line up with TRBD2. CDR1 is ENHRY, CDR2 SYGVKD, per germline. CDR3 length equals 16 residues. V shed 2 bases, J shed 4 bases, and the junction held 7 bases outside the gene matches. The chain's CDR3 is CAISELGAGGPDTQYF. The CDR3 DNA follows: TGTGCCATCAGTGAGCTCGGAGCGGGAGGCCCAGATACGCAGTATTTT.

The chain links TRBV10-3 to TRBJ1-1; D is perhaps TRBD1 (5 bases). This CDR3 comprises 13 residues. Germline V gene sequence: CDR1 ENHRY, CDR2 SYGVKD. Trimming left V 11 bases short and J 1 base short, with 14 bases between. The CDR3 DNA reads as TGTGCCGCCGGCAGTCAGGGGAACACTGAAGCTTTCTTT. Amino acids: CAAGSQGNTEAFF.

V usage is TRBV10-1 and J usage is TRBJ1-1; 11 bases fit TRBD1. The CDR3 is made up of 16 amino acids. Looked up from germline, CDR1 is WNHNN and CDR2 is SYGVQD (reference sequence). Trimming removed 3 bases from V and 8 bases from J; junction bases left unmatched: 11. The CDR3 reads CASSEGRGQGDGEAFF. In nucleotides, the CDR3 is TGCGCCAGCAGTGAAGGAAGGGGACAGGGGGATGGGGAAGCTTTCTTT.

The rearrangement links TRBV10-1 to TRBJ1-5; 10 nucleotides align to TRBD1. The trim removed 5 bases at V and 8 bases at J, leaving 9 bases unmatched. The CDR3 covers 15 residues. Germline V lookup: CDR1 WNHNN, CDR2 SYGVQD (reference sequence). DNA for the CDR3: TGCGCCAGCAGTTCCGGGACAGGGGACCGAGAGCCCCAGCATTTT. Translating it yields CASSSGTGDREPQHF.

This chain links TRBV2 with TRBJ1-2, with a possible D match to TRBD1 (5 bases). The CDR3 is made up of 12 amino acids. From germline, CDR1 is SNHLY and CDR2 FYNNEI. The germline V and J ends were trimmed by 3 bases and 5 bases, with 7 bases remaining between them. The CDR3 bases are TGTGCCAGCAGTGAGGGGCAGTATGGCTACACCTTC. This sequence encodes CASSEGQYGYTF.

The chain uses TRBV15 and TRBJ2-1; D gene unclear. The V end was cut by 0 bases, the J end by 2 bases, with 11 bases between. There are 16 residues in the CDR3. Germline lookup yields CDR1 LNHNV and CDR2 YYDKDF (reference sequence). The CDR3 here is CATSRDLAVTYNEQFF. The CDR3 bases are TGTGCCACCAGCAGAGATCTTGCGGTCACCTACAATGAGCAGTTCTTC.

The CDR3 is CASSARTSSEQFF. CDR3 coding DNA: TGTGCCAGTAGTGCCCGGACTAGCAGTGAGCAGTTCTTC. V is TRBV19 and J is TRBJ2-1; the match to TRBD2 covers 8 bases. This CDR3 comprises 13 residues. Germline CDR1 LNHDA, CDR2 SQIVND (reference sequence). The trim removed 5 bases at V and 9 bases at J, leaving 6 bases unmatched.

This sequence joins TRBV18 and TRBJ2-3, with 8 bases fitting TRBD2. CDR1 KGHSH and CDR2 LQKENI come from the germline V gene. V lost 1 base to trimming and J lost 2 bases; unmatched junction nucleotides: 17. This CDR3 contains 20 residues. This chain's CDR3 is CASSPQGRIAGPYSTDTQYF. The CDR3 DNA reads as TGTGCCAGCTCACCACAGGGAAGGATAGCGGGACCCTATTCCACAGATACGCAGTATTTT.

This chain joins TRBV19 and TRBJ1-6, with a tentative D call TRBD1 (5 bases). The CDR3 loop spans 14 amino acids. Germline assignment: CDR1 LNHDA and CDR2 SQIVND (reference sequence). Trimming took off 8 bases at V and 4 bases at J, with 12 bases between the two ends. The CDR3 region has the DNA TGTGCCAGTGGCGGGACGTATTATAATTCACCCCTCCACTTT. It translates to CASGGTYYNSPLHF.

This clone showed up just a few times. The rearrangement links TRBV5-3 to TRBJ1-6; TRBD1 matches at 8 bases. TRBV5-3 is annotated as an ORF whose role is uncertain. The CDR3 spans 17 residues. Trimming took 4 bases from V and 5 from J; bases not matched to a gene: 11. The CDR3 DNA sequence: TGTGCCAGAAGCCTCCCCCTGGACAGGGTGAATAATTCACCCCTCCACTTT. Translation gives CARSLPLDRVNNSPLHF.